A single sample gave rise to the 20 T cell receptor beta chains below, sequenced in a study of blood T cell repertoires in COVID-19. The table came from immunoSEQ multiplex PCR; TCRdb's copy has only in-frame clones and leaves some out. The data contain about 220,000 clones, about 90% of them singletons. The sequencing input was PBMCs or T cells enriched from blood (not recorded which). Receptors originate from a woman between 50 and 59 years old with acute COVID-19.

The rearrangement links TRBV5-6 to TRBJ1-5; D is possibly TRBD1 (6 bases). Germline values: CDR1 SGHDT, CDR2 YYEEEE. The ends were cut back, 4 bases at V and 0 bases at J, with 17 bases in the middle. The CDR3 extends over 17 amino acids. The CDR3 nucleotides are TGTGCCAGCAGCCCGCGGGGGGGCCGCAATAGCAATCAGCCCCAGCATTTT. This gives the protein CASSPRGGRNSNQPQHF.

The chain has TRBV5-6 and TRBJ1-2, with 9 bases that match TRBD1. Trimming at V came to 7 bases and at J to 8 bases, leaving 9 bases not matched to a gene. The CDR3 runs to 13 residues. Germline V CDR1 and CDR2: SGHDT, YYEEEE. Written as DNA, the CDR3 is TGTGCCAGCGGTGGACAGGGGTCTTCGGGCTACACCTTC. Protein sequence: CASGGQGSSGYTF.

The chain joins TRBV27 to TRBJ1-5; tentatively, D is TRBD1 (5 bases). The CDR3 spans 14 residues. Germline V gene lookup returns CDR1 MNHEY and CDR2 SMNVEV (reference sequence). V was pared by 6 bases and J by 3 bases, with 12 bases between. This CDR3 reads CASRGQGPNQPQHF. CDR3 coding DNA: TGTGCCAGCAGGGGTCAGGGCCCCAATCAGCCCCAGCATTTT.

On this clone itself: Other DNA sequences in this sample translate to the same CDR3. This chain connects TRBV10-2 to TRBJ2-7, with TRBD2 matching over 9 bases. This CDR3 region has 13 residues. Germline CDR1 and CDR2: WSHSY and SAAADI. V lost 6 bases, J lost 2 bases, and 2 bases stayed unmatched. DNA for the CDR3: TGCGCCAGCAGGACTAGCGGAACCTACGAGCAGTACTTC. Its translation is CASRTSGTYEQYF.

V and J are TRBV2 and TRBJ2-1; 8 positions match TRBD2. The J segment lost 8 bases and the V segment lost 5 bases, leaving 2 bases of the junction unmatched. The CDR3 runs to 12 residues. CDR1 is SNHLY and CDR2 is FYNNEI in the germline V gene. Here the CDR3 DNA reads TGTGCCAGCAGTAGCGGGAGTGATGAGCAGTTCTTC. Residues: CASSSGSDEQFF.

J is TRBJ1-1 and V is TRBV25-1, with 8 bases matching TRBD1. CDR3 length equals 15 residues. The J segment lost 3 bases and the V segment lost 4 bases, leaving 7 bases of the junction unmatched. The germline V gene encodes CDR1 MGHDK and CDR2 SYGVNS. For the CDR3, the DNA is TGTGCCAGCAGTGCTTTTGACAGGGGAGACACTGAAGCTTTCTTT. Protein sequence: CASSAFDRGDTEAFF.

The chain combines TRBV19 with TRBJ1-1; 10 nucleotides line up with TRBD1. Losses at the gene ends were 6 bases for V and 0 bases for J; bases not matched to a gene: 10. Germline V gene sequence: CDR1 LNHDA, CDR2 SQIVND (reference sequence). This CDR3 has 17 residues. The CDR3 loop reads CASRRGQGGGVNTEAFF. Here the CDR3 DNA reads TGTGCCAGTAGAAGAGGACAGGGGGGAGGCGTGAACACTGAAGCTTTCTTT.

J is TRBJ2-1 and V is TRBV2; tentative D call: TRBD1 (5 bases). V dropped 9 bases and J dropped 11 bases, with 20 bases sitting between them. This CDR3 has 13 amino acids. Germline-derived CDR1 and CDR2 are SNHLY and FYNNEI. In DNA form, the CDR3 reads TGTGCCAGTATAGACAGCGCTCCGAGTAAGCAGTTCTTC. Protein sequence: CASIDSAPSKQFF.

The chain is built from TRBV7-8 and TRBJ1-1, with D possibly being TRBD1 (5 bases). CDR3 length equals 16 residues. Per germline, CDR1 SGHVS and CDR2 FQNEAQ. Trimming removed 5 bases at V and 0 bases at J, with 16 bases between. The CDR3: CASSTLLDTLNTEAFF. DNA for the CDR3: TGTGCCAGCAGCACCCTTTTGGACACCCTGAACACTGAAGCTTTCTTT.

This chain uses TRBV3-1 (or the pseudogene TRBV3-2) with TRBJ2-1; 12 bases are a match to TRBD2. The CDR3 extends over 17 amino acids. CDR1 is LGHDT, CDR2 YNNKEL, per germline (reference sequence). V was pared by 0 bases and J by 5 bases, with 5 bases of the junction left unmatched. CDR3: CASSQDAGLAGNNEQFF. The CDR3 DNA reads TGTGCCAGCAGCCAAGATGCCGGACTAGCGGGGAACAATGAGCAGTTCTTC.

The chain is built from TRBV7-8 and TRBJ1-1; maybe TRBD1 (6 bases). From germline, CDR1 is SGHVS and CDR2 FQNEAQ. The CDR3 is 14 residues long. Trimming removed 4 bases at V and 0 bases at J, with 9 bases between. CDR3 bases: TGTGCCAGCAGCTCGGACAGATTGAACACTGAAGCTTTCTTT. Translating gives CASSSDRLNTEAFF.

This clone showed up just once. The chain uses TRBV27 and TRBJ2-7; D is ambiguous. Germline V gene sequence: CDR1 MNHEY, CDR2 SMNVEV (reference sequence). Trimming cost V 7 bases and J 2 bases, with 9 bases left between them. This CDR3 spans 12 amino acids. The CDR3 DNA reads as TGTGCCAGCAAATCTGGAGCCTACGAGCAGTACTTC. Translated, it gives CASKSGAYEQYF.

This chain connects TRBV27 to TRBJ2-7; the D is unclear. This CDR3 spans 15 amino acids. V was shortened by 2 bases and J by 0 bases, with 11 bases between the two germline ends. Germline values: CDR1 MNHEY, CDR2 SMNVEV (reference sequence). The CDR3 DNA follows: TGTGCCAGCAGTTTAAAGTCAGTAAGCTCCTACGAGCAGTACTTC. This encodes CASSLKSVSSYEQYF.

The CDR3 sequence is CASSPPLGTGATDTQYF. The CDR3 DNA sequence: TGTGCCAGCAGCCCCCCCTTAGGGACAGGCGCCACAGATACGCAGTATTTT. The J gene is TRBJ2-3, the V gene TRBV7-9; 8 nucleotides line up with TRBD1. Germline CDR1 reads SEHNR; CDR2 reads FQNEAQ (reference sequence). This CDR3 is 17 amino acids long. Trimming took 5 bases from V and 2 from J; bases not matched to a gene: 12.

The chain carries TRBV7-2 and TRBJ2-5; possible D gene TRBD2, 6 bases. The germline V gene has CDR1 SGHTA and CDR2 FQGNSA. Trimming shortened V by 0 bases and J by 5 bases, and 13 bases separated the two germline ends. This CDR3 is built from 15 residues. The CDR3 nucleotides are TGTGCCAGCAGCTTAGCGCGAACGGGGGAGGAGACCCAGTACTTC. This codes for CASSLARTGEETQYF.

The table lists this clone with a few counts. In DNA, the CDR3 is TGTGCCAGCAGTTTACAGGGGGGCAATCAGCCCCAGCATTTT. Its translation is CASSLQGGNQPQHF. The chain links TRBV28 to TRBJ1-5, with 7 nucleotides matching TRBD1. Germline-derived CDR1 and CDR2 are MDHEN and SYDVKM. V shed 2 bases, J shed 2 bases, and the junction held 0 bases outside the gene matches. This CDR3 region has 14 residues.

The genes are TRBV9 and TRBJ2-3, with TRBD1 as a possible D gene (6 bases). The V and J ends lost 0 bases and 2 bases respectively, with 10 bases between them. Germline CDR1 and CDR2: SGDLS and YYNGEE. CDR3 length: 15 residues. CDR3 residues: CASSVAGHLTDTQYF. The CDR3 nucleotides are TGTGCCAGCAGCGTAGCGGGACACCTCACAGATACGCAGTATTTT.

This chain connects TRBV6-1 to TRBJ2-2; 7 nucleotides agree with TRBD2. The CDR3 totals 13 residues. From germline, CDR1 is MNHNS and CDR2 SASEGT. V trimming: 6 bases; J trimming: 6 bases; junction bases outside the gene matches: 4. The CDR3 DNA is TGTGCCAGCAGCAGACTAGCTGCCGGGGAGCTGTTTTTT. This sequence encodes CASSRLAAGELFF.

The genes are TRBV28 and TRBJ1-5; D call uncertain. V was trimmed by 9 bases and J by 2 bases, leaving 20 bases between them. Germline loops: CDR1 MDHEN, CDR2 SYDVKM. This CDR3 has 16 amino acids. The CDR3 protein is CASTSRTGVGNQPQHF. Here the CDR3 DNA reads TGTGCCAGTACCTCACGTACGGGTGTCGGCAATCAGCCCCAGCATTTT.

This clone was counted once. The chain's CDR3 is CASSWGAGGTHDTQYF. The CDR3 DNA sequence: TGTGCCAGCAGTTGGGGTGCGGGAGGTACCCACGATACGCAGTATTTT. The rearrangement links TRBV6-5 to TRBJ2-3; 8 bases are a match to TRBD2. The germline V gene encodes CDR1 MNHEY and CDR2 SVGAGI. V dropped 4 bases and J dropped 6; count of bases not matched to a gene: 12. The CDR3 loop spans 16 amino acids.